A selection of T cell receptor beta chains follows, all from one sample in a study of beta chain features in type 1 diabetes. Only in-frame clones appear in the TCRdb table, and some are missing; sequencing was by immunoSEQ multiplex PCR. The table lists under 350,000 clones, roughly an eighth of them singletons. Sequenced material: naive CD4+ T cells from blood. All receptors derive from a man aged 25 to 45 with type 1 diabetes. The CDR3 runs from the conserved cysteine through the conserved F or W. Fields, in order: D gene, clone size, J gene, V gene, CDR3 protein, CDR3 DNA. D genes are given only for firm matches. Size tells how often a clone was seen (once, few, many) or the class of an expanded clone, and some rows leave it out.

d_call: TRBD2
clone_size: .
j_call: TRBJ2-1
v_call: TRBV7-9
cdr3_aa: CASSAAVGLAVYSYNEQFF
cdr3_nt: TGTGCCAGCAGCGCTGCCGTCGGACTAGCGGTCTACTCCTACAATGAGCAGTTCTTC

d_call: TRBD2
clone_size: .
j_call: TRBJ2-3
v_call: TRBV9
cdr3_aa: CASSVAAGASTDTQYF
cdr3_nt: TGTGCCAGCAGCGTAGCGGCGGGAGCGAGCACAGATACGCAGTATTTT

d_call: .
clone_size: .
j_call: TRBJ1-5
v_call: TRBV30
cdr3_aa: CAWSDQANQPQHF
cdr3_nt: TGTGCCTGGAGTGATCAGGCCAATCAGCCCCAGCATTTT

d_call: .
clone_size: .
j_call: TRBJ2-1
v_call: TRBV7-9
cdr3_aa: CASSYIGSNNEQFF
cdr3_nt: TGTGCCAGCAGCTATATCGGGAGTAACAATGAGCAGTTCTTC

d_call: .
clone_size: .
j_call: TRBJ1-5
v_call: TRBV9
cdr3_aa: CASSVGTANQPQHF
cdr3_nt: TGTGCCAGCAGCGTAGGGACAGCCAATCAGCCCCAGCATTTT

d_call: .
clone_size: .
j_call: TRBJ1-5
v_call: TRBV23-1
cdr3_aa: CASSPQCSNQPQHF
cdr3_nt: TGCGCCAGCAGTCCTCAGTGTAGCAATCAGCCCCAGCATTTT

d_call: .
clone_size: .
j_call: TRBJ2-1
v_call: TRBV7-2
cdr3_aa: CASSAEGGRGNEQFF
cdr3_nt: TGTGCCAGCAGCGCCGAGGGAGGGAGGGGGAATGAGCAGTTCTTC

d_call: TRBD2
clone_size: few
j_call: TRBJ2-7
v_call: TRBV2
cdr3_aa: CASSGGTSGLKIEF
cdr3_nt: TGTGCCAGCAGTGGAGGGACTAGCGGGCTGAAGATCGAATTC

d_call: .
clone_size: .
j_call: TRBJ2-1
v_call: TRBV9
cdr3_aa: CASSVAGSREYNEQFF
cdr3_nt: TGTGCCAGCAGCGTAGCCGGGAGCAGGGAGTACAATGAGCAGTTCTTC

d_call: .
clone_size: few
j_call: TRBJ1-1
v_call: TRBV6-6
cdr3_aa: CATLGYNTEAFF
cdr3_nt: TGTGCCACCCTCGGGTACAACACTGAAGCTTTCTTT

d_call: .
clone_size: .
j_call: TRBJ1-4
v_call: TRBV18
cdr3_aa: CASSPGRGAILFF
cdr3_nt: TGTGCCAGCTCACCGGGTCGGGGGGCGATACTGTTTTTT

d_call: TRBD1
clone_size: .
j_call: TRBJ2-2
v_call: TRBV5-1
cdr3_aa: CASSVGTAQKDTGELFF
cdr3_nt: TGCGCCAGCAGCGTGGGGACAGCACAGAAGGACACCGGGGAGCTGTTTTTT

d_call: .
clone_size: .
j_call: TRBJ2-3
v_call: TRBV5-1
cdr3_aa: CASSLDRVKGTQYF
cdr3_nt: TGCGCCAGCAGCTTGGACAGGGTAAAGGGTACGCAGTATTTT

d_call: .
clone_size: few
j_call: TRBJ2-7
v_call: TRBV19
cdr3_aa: CASTGRGYYEQYF
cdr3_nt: TGTGCCAGTACGGGAAGAGGCTATTACGAGCAGTACTTC

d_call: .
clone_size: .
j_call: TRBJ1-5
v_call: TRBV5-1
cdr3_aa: CASSLVSGEEPQHF
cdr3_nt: TGCGCCAGCAGCTTGGTAAGTGGTGAGGAGCCCCAGCATTTT

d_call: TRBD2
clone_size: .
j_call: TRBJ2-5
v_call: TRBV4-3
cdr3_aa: CASSPSLRIWGTAGGAWTQYF
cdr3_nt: TGCGCCAGCAGCCCTTCCCTAAGAATCTGGGGTACAGCGGGAGGGGCCTGGACCCAGTACTTC

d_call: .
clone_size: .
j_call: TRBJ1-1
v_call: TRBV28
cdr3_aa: CASSPRDGRNTEAFF
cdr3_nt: TGTGCCAGCAGCCCAAGGGACGGGAGGAACACTGAAGCTTTCTTT

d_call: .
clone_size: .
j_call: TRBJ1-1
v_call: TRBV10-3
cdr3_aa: CAISESVGNTEAFF
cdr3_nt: TGTGCCATCAGTGAGTCAGTCGGTAACACTGAAGCTTTCTTT

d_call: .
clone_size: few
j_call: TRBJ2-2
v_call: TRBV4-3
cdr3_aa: CASSLGIPMSTGELFF
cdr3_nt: TGCGCCAGCAGCCTCGGGATCCCTATGAGCACCGGGGAGCTGTTTTTT

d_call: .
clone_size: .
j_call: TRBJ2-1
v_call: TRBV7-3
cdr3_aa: CASSAPGQGFGNEQFF
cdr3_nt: TGTGCCAGCAGCGCCCCGGGTCAGGGATTCGGCAATGAGCAGTTCTTC

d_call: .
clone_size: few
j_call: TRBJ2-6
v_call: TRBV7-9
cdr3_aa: CASSTSGANVLTF
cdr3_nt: TGTGCCAGTTCTACCTCTGGGGCCAACGTCCTGACTTTC

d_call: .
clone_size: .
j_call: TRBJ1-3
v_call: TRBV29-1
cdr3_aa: CSVGGGSGNTIYF
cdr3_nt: TGCAGCGTTGGAGGGGGTTCGGGAAACACCATATATTTT

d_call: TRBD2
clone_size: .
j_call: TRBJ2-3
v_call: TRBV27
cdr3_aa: CASSLFGRTSGSDTQYF
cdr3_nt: TGTGCCAGCAGTTTATTCGGGCGGACTAGCGGGAGTGATACGCAGTATTTT

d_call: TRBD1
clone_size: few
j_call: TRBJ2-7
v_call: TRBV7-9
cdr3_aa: CASSTTTGREQYF
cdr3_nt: TGTGCCAGCAGCACTACGACAGGGCGTGAGCAGTACTTC

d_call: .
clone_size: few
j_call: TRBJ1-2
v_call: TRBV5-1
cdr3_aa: CASSLDPGGRDGYTF
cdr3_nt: TGCGCCAGCAGCTTGGACCCCGGGGGTAGGGATGGCTACACCTTC

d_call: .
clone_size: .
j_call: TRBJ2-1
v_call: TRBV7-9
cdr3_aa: CASSFVAPYNEQFF
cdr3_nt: TGTGCCAGCAGCTTTGTCGCGCCCTACAATGAGCAGTTCTTC

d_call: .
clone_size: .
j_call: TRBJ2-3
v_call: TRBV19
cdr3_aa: CASSMGLTDTQYF
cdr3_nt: TGTGCCAGTAGTATGGGCCTAACAGATACGCAGTATTTT

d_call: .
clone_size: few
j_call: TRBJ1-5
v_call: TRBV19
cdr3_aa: CASSIPVKSNQPQHF
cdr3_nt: TGTGCCAGTAGTATTCCGGTAAAAAGCAATCAGCCCCAGCATTTT

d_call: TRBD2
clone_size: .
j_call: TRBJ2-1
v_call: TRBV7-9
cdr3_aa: CASSLSGLAGEQFF
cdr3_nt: TGTGCCAGCAGCTTAAGTGGACTAGCGGGAGAGCAGTTCTTC

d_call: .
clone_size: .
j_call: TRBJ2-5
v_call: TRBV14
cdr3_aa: CASSQDQGHFQETQYF
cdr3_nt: TGTGCCAGCAGCCAAGATCAGGGACACTTCCAAGAGACCCAGTACTTC

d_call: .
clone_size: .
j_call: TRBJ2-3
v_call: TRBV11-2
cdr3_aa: CASSLFGKTDTQYF
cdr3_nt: TGTGCCAGCAGCTTATTCGGGAAAACAGATACGCAGTATTTT

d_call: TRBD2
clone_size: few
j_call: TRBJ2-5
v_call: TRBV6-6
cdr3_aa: CASSLATGGQETQYF
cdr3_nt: TGTGCCAGCAGTTTAGCAACGGGAGGACAAGAGACCCAGTACTTC

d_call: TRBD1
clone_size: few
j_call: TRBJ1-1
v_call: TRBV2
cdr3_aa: CASKGTGGPNTEAFF
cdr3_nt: TGTGCCAGCAAGGGGACAGGGGGGCCGAACACTGAAGCTTTCTTT

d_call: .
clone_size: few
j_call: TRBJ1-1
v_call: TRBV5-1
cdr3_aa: CASSLVPAGLNTEAFF
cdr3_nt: TGCGCCAGCAGCTTGGTCCCGGCAGGGCTGAACACTGAAGCTTTCTTT

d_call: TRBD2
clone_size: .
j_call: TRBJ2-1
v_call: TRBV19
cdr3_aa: CAAAAREFYNEQFF
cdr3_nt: TGTGCGGCAGCCGCGCGGGAGTTCTACAATGAGCAGTTCTTC

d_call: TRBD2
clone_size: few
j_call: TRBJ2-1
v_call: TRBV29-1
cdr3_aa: CSVERTSQAEQFF
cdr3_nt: TGCAGCGTTGAACGGACTAGCCAGGCTGAGCAGTTCTTC

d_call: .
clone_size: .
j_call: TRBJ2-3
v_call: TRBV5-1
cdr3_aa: CASGAATSTDTQYF
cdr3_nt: TGCGCCAGCGGAGCCGCGACTAGCACAGATACGCAGTATTTT

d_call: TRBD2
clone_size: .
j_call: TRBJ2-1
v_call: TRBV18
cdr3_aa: CASSPAGTSGRNGEQFF
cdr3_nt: TGTGCCAGCTCACCGGCCGGGACTAGCGGGAGGAATGGAGAGCAGTTCTTC

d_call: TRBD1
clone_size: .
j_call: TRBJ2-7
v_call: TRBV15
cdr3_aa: CATSKQGAPLIDEQYF
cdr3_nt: TGTGCCACCAGCAAACAGGGGGCGCCCCTCATCGACGAGCAGTACTTC

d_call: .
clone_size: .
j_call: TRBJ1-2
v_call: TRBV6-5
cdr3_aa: CASSPVHEGAYGYTF
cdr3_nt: TGTGCCAGCAGTCCCGTACATGAAGGAGCCTATGGCTACACCTTC

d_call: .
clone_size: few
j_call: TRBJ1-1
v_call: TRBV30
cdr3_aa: CASTRVTEAFF
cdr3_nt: TGTGCCTCCACCAGGGTCACTGAAGCTTTCTTT

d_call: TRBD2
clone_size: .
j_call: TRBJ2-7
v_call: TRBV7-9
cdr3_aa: CASSLREGDEQYF
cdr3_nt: TGTGCCAGCAGCCTCAGGGAGGGAGACGAGCAGTACTTC

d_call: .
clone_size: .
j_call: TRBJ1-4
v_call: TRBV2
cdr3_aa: CASRTQNNEKLFF
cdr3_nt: TGTGCCAGCAGAACCCAGAATAATGAAAAACTGTTTTTT

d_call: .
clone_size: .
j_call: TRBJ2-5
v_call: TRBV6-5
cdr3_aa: CASRETAQETQYF
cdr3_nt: TGTGCCAGCAGGGAGACTGCCCAAGAGACCCAGTACTTC

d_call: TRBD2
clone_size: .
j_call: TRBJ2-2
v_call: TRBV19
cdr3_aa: CASSINGGSIVGELFF
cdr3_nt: TGTGCCAGTAGTATAAATGGCGGGAGTATTGTCGGGGAGCTGTTTTTT

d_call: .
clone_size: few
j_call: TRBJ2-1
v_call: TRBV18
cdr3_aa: CASSPTVNEQFF
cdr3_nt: TGTGCCAGCTCACCAACGGTTAATGAGCAGTTCTTC

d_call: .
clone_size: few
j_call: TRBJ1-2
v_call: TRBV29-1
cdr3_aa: CSVGSFDRYGYTF
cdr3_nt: TGCAGCGTTGGGTCCTTCGACAGGTATGGCTACACCTTC